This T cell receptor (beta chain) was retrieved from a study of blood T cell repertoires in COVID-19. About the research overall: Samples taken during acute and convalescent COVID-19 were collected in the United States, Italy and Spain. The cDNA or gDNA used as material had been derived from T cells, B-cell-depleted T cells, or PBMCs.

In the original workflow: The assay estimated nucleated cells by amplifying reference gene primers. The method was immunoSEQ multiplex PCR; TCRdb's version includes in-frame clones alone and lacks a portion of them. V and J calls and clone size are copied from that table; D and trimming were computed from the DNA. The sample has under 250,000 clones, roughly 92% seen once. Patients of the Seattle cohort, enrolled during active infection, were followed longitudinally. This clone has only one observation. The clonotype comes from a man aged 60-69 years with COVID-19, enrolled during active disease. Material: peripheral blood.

CDR3 DNA: TGTGCCAGCAGCCAGGACAGGGGTTCCTACGAGCAGTACTTC. Amino acid sequence: CASSQDRGSYEQYF. The rearrangement uses TRBV4-2 and TRBJ2-7; 9 bases are shared with TRBD1. After removal of 3 bases from V and 1 base from J, the junction contained 1 base not matched to a gene. Germline CDR1 is LGHNA and CDR2 is YNFKEQ. The CDR3 is made up of 14 amino acids.